This T cell receptor (beta chain) emerged from a study of cytomegalovirus exposure and HLA in healthy donors. This CDR3 contains 15 residues. Looked up from germline, CDR1 is LGHNA and CDR2 is YNFKEQ. The ends lost 4 bases at V and 7 bases at J; junction bases unmatched: 6. 60 Vbeta and 13 Jbeta primers were used in PCR. TCRdb keeps only in-frame clones here, not all; method: immunoSEQ multiplex PCR. The sample holds around 140,000 clones, roughly 60% seen once. The J gene is TRBJ2-1, the V gene TRBV4-2, with 11 bases lining up with TRBD2. The clonotype was recovered from a woman aged 40 to 50 in good health and CMV-seronegative. What was sequenced was PBMCs. The CDR3 DNA sequence: TGTGCCAGCAGCCCCCTAGCGGGGGGTGCAAATGAGCAGTTCTTC. Translation: CASSPLAGGANEQFF.